Sequencing of this T cell receptor (beta chain) was carried out in a study of blood T cell repertoires in COVID-19. J was trimmed by 8 bases and V by 5 bases; bases with no gene match: 6. The CDR3 totals 15 residues. Germline V lookup: CDR1 PRHDT, CDR2 FYEKMQ (reference sequence). Measured with immunoSEQ multiplex PCR; TCRdb has only the in-frame clones, and not every one. Altogether 110,000 or so clones are present, about 90% being singletons, with the ten largest covering 2.4%. Input material: peripheral blood. This TCR was sampled from a human donor in a cohort sampled during active COVID-19. This chain uses TRBV13 with TRBJ2-1; 13 positions agree with TRBD2. CDR3 protein: CASSPTSGRGDEQFF. CDR3 nucleotide sequence: TGTGCCAGCAGCCCAACTAGCGGGAGGGGCGATGAGCAGTTCTTC.